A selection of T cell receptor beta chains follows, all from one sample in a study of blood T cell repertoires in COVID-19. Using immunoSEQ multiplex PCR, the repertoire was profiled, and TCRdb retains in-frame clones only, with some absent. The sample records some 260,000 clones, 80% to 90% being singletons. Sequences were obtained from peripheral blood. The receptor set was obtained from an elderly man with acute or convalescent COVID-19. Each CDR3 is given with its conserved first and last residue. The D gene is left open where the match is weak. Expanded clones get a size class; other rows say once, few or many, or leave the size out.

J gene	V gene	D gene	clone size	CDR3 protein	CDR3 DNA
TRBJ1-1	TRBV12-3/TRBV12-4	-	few	CASTDSRTEAFF	TGTGCCAGCACGGACAGCAGAACTGAAGCTTTCTTT
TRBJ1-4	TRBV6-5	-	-	CASSSRGATNEKLFF	TGTGCCAGCAGTTCCCGCGGGGCAACTAATGAAAAACTGTTTTTT
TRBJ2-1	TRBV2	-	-	CASSAEGTRHNEQFF	TGTGCCAGCAGTGCGGAAGGGACACGCCACAATGAGCAGTTCTTC
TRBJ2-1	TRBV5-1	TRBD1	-	CASSFRTGGAGEQFF	TGCGCCAGCAGCTTCCGGACAGGGGGCGCGGGGGAGCAGTTCTTC
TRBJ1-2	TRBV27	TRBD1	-	CASSPWTGPSNYGYTF	TGTGCCAGCAGTCCCTGGACAGGCCCCAGTAACTATGGCTACACCTTC
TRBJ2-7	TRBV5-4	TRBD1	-	CASSSGQFYEQYF	TGTGCCAGCAGCTCGGGACAGTTTTACGAGCAGTACTTC
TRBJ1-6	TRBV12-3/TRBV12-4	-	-	CASRSTGNSPLHF	TGTGCCAGCAGGTCCACAGGGAATTCACCCCTCCACTTT
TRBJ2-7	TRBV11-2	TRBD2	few	CASSSFAGGIYEQYF	TGTGCCAGCAGCTCCTTTGCGGGAGGCATTTACGAGCAGTACTTC
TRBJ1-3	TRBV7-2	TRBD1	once	CASSLSRDRSSGNTIYF	TGTGCCAGCAGCTTAAGCCGGGACAGGAGCTCTGGAAACACCATATATTTT
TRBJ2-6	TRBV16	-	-	CANAGSSGANVLTF	TGTGCCAACGCGGGATCCTCTGGGGCCAACGTCCTGACTTTC
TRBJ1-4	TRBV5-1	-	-	CASSSERSEKLFF	TGCGCCAGCAGCTCCGAAAGGAGCGAAAAACTGTTTTTT
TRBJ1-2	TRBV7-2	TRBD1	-	CASSLGGQTFNGYTF	TGTGCCAGCAGCTTAGGGGGACAGACTTTTAATGGCTACACCTTC
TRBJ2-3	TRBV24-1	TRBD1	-	CATSDWTGGLSDTQYF	TGTGCCACCAGTGATTGGACAGGGGGCCTCTCGGATACGCAGTATTTT
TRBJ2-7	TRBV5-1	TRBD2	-	CASSATSGGPYEQYF	TGCGCCAGCAGCGCAACTAGCGGGGGTCCCTACGAGCAGTACTTC
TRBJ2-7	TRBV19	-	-	CASSARSGLSYEQYF	TGTGCCAGTAGTGCGCGATCAGGGCTTTCCTACGAGCAGTACTTC
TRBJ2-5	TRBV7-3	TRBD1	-	CASSTTGGTRETQYF	TGTGCCAGCAGCACTACAGGGGGCACTAGGGAGACCCAGTACTTC
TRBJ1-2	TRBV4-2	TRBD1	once	CASSQETGVDGYTF	TGTGCCAGCAGCCAAGAGACAGGGGTTGATGGCTACACCTTC
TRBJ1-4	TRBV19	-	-	CASSSQGSNEKLFF	TGTGCCAGTAGTTCTCAGGGTTCGAATGAAAAACTGTTTTTT
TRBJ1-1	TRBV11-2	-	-	CASSTRSSPSAFF	TGTGCCAGCAGCACTCGATCGTCCCCCTCAGCTTTCTTT
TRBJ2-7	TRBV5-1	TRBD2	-	CASSLLAGGSTYEQYF	TGCGCCAGCAGCTTACTAGCGGGAGGATCAACCTACGAGCAGTACTTC
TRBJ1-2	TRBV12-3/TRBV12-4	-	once	CASRAGNYGYTF	TGTGCCAGCAGGGCGGGAAACTATGGCTACACCTTC
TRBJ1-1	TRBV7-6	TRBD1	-	CASSLVSGRGAGLSTEAFF	TGTGCCAGCAGCTTAGTTTCGGGCAGGGGGGCTGGGTTAAGCACTGAAGCTTTCTTT
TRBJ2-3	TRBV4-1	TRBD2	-	CASSPLPAGGPTDTQYF	TGCGCCAGCAGCCCCCTCCCAGCGGGAGGTCCCACAGATACGCAGTATTTT
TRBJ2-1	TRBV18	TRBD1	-	CASSPGQGVDNEQFF	TGTGCCAGCTCACCAGGACAGGGGGTGGACAATGAGCAGTTCTTC
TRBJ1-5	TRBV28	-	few	CASSLAGNSNQPQHF	TGTGCCAGCAGTTTGGCAGGAAATAGCAATCAGCCCCAGCATTTT
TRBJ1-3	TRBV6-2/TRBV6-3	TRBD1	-	CASSRIGQGAGNTIYF	TGTGCCAGCAGTCGGATCGGACAGGGGGCTGGAAACACCATATATTTT
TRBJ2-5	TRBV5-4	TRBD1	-	CASRKDRGRETQYF	TGTGCCAGCAGAAAGGACAGGGGGCGGGAGACCCAGTACTTC
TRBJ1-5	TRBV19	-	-	CASSRIGEPSIQPQHF	TGTGCCAGTAGTAGAATCGGGGAGCCCTCAATTCAGCCCCAGCATTTT
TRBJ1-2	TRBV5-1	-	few	CASSFPLGSNANYGYTF	TGCGCCAGCAGCTTTCCACTAGGGTCCAATGCTAACTATGGCTACACCTTC
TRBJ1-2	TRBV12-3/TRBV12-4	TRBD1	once	CASSLTGNYGYTF	TGTGCCAGCAGTTTGACAGGGAACTATGGCTACACCTTC
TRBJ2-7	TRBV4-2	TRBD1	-	CASSQENRGLDEQYF	TGTGCCAGCAGCCAAGAAAACAGGGGGCTCGACGAGCAGTACTTC
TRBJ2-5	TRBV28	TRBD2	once	CASSLTSGRGGETQYF	TGTGCCAGCAGTTTAACTAGCGGGAGAGGAGGGGAGACCCAGTACTTC
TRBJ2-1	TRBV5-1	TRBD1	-	CASSAGTGRRGNEQFF	TGCGCCAGCAGCGCCGGGACAGGGAGAAGGGGCAATGAGCAGTTCTTC
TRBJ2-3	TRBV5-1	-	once	CASSLAGTDTQYF	TGCGCCAGCAGCTTGGCCGGCACAGATACGCAGTATTTT
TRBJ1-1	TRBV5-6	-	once	CASSLGTWAMNTEAFF	TGTGCCAGCAGCTTGGGAACGTGGGCGATGAACACTGAAGCTTTCTTT
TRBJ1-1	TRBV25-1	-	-	CASRRTANTEAFF	TGTGCCAGCAGAAGGACAGCGAACACTGAAGCTTTCTTT
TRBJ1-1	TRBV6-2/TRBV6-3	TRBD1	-	CASSGQSGGMGTEAFF	TGTGCCAGCAGCGGCCAATCAGGGGGCATGGGAACTGAAGCTTTCTTT
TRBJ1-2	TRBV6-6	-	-	CASNTGPTLNYGYTF	TGTGCCAGCAACACAGGGCCTACACTTAACTATGGCTACACCTTC
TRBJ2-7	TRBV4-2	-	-	CASSQGQGTYEQYF	TGTGCCAGCAGCCAAGGGCAGGGAACCTACGAGCAGTACTTC
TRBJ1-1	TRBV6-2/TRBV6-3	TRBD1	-	CASSFRGLLNTEAFF	TGTGCCAGCAGTTTCAGGGGGCTCTTGAACACTGAAGCTTTCTTT
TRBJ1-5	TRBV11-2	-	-	CASSNTGINQPQHF	TGTGCCAGCAGCAATACAGGTATCAATCAGCCCCAGCATTTT
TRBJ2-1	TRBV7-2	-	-	CASSFDDRFYSYNEQFF	TGTGCCAGCAGCTTCGACGACAGATTTTACTCCTACAATGAGCAGTTCTTC
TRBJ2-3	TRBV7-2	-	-	CASSQEFSDTQYF	TGTGCCAGCAGCCAGGAATTCTCAGATACGCAGTATTTT
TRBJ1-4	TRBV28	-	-	CASSFIGFNQKLFF	TGTGCCAGCAGTTTCATCGGGTTTAATCAAAAACTGTTTTTT
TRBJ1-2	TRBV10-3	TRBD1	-	CAISEGQGGSYTF	TGTGCCATCAGTGAGGGACAGGGGGGGAGCTACACCTTC
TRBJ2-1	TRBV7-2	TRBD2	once	CASSPQGTSGNNEQFF	TGTGCCAGCAGCCCCCAAGGGACTAGCGGTAACAATGAGCAGTTCTTC
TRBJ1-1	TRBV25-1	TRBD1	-	CASSQTGKGTEAFF	TGTGCCAGCAGTCAGACAGGGAAGGGCACTGAAGCTTTCTTT
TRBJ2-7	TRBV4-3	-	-	CASSQNRQYEQYF	TGCGCCAGCAGCCAAAACAGACAGTACGAGCAGTACTTC
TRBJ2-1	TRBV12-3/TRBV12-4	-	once	CASSPLGYEQFF	TGTGCCAGCAGCCCACTGGGCTATGAGCAGTTCTTC
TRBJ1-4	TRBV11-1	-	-	CASSYSNEKLFF	TGTGCCAGCAGCTACTCAAATGAAAAACTGTTTTTT
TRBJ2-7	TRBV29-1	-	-	CSVEESKQGTYEQYF	TGCAGCGTTGAAGAATCCAAACAGGGTACCTACGAGCAGTACTTC
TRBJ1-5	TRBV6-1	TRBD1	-	CASSEPGGGNQPQHF	TGTGCCAGCAGTGAACCAGGGGGCGGCAATCAGCCCCAGCATTTT
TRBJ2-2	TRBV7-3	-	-	CASSSSARTNTGELFF	TGTGCCAGCAGCTCCTCAGCCAGGACTAACACCGGGGAGCTGTTTTTT
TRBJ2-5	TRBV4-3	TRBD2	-	CASSQPSSGRSQETQYF	TGCGCCAGCAGCCAGCCCTCTAGCGGGAGATCCCAAGAGACCCAGTACTTC
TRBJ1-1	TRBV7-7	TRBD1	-	CASSLGQGTEAFF	TGTGCCAGCAGCTTAGGACAGGGTACTGAAGCTTTCTTT
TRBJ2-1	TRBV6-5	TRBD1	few	CASSPDRGSYNEQFF	TGTGCCAGCAGTCCGGACAGGGGGTCCTACAATGAGCAGTTCTTC
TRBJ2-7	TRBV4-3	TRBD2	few	CASSLAGGFYEQYF	TGCGCCAGCAGCCTAGCGGGAGGGTTCTACGAGCAGTACTTC